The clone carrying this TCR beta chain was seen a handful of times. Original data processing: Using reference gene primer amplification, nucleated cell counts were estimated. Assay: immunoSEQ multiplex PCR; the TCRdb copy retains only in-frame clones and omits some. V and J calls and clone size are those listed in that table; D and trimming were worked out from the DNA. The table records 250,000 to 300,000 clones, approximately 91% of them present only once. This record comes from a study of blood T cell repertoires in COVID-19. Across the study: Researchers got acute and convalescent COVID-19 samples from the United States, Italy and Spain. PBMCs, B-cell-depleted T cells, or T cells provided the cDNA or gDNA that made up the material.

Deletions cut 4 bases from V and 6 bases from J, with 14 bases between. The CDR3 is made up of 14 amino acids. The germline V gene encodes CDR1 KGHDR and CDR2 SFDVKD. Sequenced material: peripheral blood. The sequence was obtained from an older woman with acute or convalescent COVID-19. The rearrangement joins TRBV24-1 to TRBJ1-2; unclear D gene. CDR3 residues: CATSDTFGLHGYTF. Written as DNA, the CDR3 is TGTGCCACCAGTGACACTTTTGGGCTCCATGGCTACACCTTC.